This T cell receptor (beta chain) was sequenced in a study of vaccination effects on CD4 cells after COVID-19. Overall study findings and caveats: Infection-derived and vaccine-derived clones contracted markedly late after vaccination.

Viral peptide pool expansion of antigen-specific CD4+ T cells preceded sequencing in the ViraFEST assay. It was after approximately 11 days of culture that CD4+ T cells were isolated. The participants, recipients of two vaccine doses, got either BNT162b2 or mRNA-1273. It was with around 10 IU/ml IL-2 and around 10 ug/ml peptides that 1.5 million to 2.5 million PBMC per well were cultured. CDR1 is SQVTM, CDR2 ANQGSEA, per germline. J gave up 3 bases and V 7 bases, and 8 bases lay outside the gene matches. The CDR3 sequence is 14 residues long. This table comes from immunoSEQ multiplex PCR, and its TCRdb copy is limited to in-frame clones, with some not included. The table shows about 64,000 clones, with about 78% occurring only once. Turning to this clone: Its target is unknown.

The chain carries TRBV29-1 and TRBJ2-1; 8 bases align to TRBD1. The source was CD4+ T cells from PBMCs cultured with HCoV-OC43 spike peptides, collected after COVID-19 vaccination. Subset described: HCoV-OC43 spike overlapping peptide pool stimulation. The receptor's source is a human donor who received a COVID-19 vaccine. This CDR3 is CSAKDRGYYNEQFF. The DNA of the CDR3 is TGCAGCGCTAAAGACAGGGGTTACTACAATGAGCAGTTCTTC.